This is a list of T cell receptor beta chains from one sample in a study of OX40 agonist ivuxolimab in advanced cancers. Method: immunoSEQ multiplex PCR; TCRdb's copy keeps in-frame clones and lacks some. Seen here are about 11,000 clones, about 89% observed once, and the top ten hold roughly 30%. The material sequenced was CD4+ or CD8+ T cells sorted from blood, taken in a trial of the OX40 agonist ivuxolimab. These receptors were obtained from an adult with an advanced solid tumor such as melanoma, head and neck, liver or kidney cancer. CDR3s include the opening cysteine and the closing phenylalanine or tryptophan. D genes are given only for firm matches. A row's size may be missing; if present it is once, few, many or a size class.

. TRBJ2-1 15 . TRBV6-1 CASSEAPDSYNEQFF TGTGCCAGCAGTGAAGCACCGGACTCCTACAATGAGCAGTTCTTC
. TRBJ2-7 15 . TRBV6-5 CASSYSGQGGYEQYF TGTGCCAGCAGTTACTCTGGGCAGGGTGGGTACGAGCAGTACTTC
TRBD1 TRBJ2-3 17 . TRBV2 CASSPKGTDTSTDTQYF TGTGCCAGCAGCCCAAAGGGGACAGATACGAGCACAGATACGCAGTATTTT
. TRBJ2-1 14 few TRBV18 CASSPLAVGNEQFF TGTGCCAGCTCACCTTTAGCGGTGGGCAATGAGCAGTTCTTC
. TRBJ2-7 13 . TRBV27 CASSFASNYEQYF TGTGCCAGCAGTTTTGCATCGAACTACGAGCAGTACTTC
. TRBJ2-1 11 . TRBV23-1 CASAAWGEEFF TGCGCCAGCGCGGCCTGGGGGGAAGAGTTCTTC
TRBD2 TRBJ2-3 15 once TRBV10-3 CAISETLAETDTQYF TGTGCCATCAGTGAGACCCTAGCGGAGACAGATACGCAGTATTTT
. TRBJ2-2 10 few TRBV30 CAHRTGELFF TGTGCTCACCGGACCGGGGAGCTGTTTTTT
. TRBJ1-1 12 . TRBV13 CASSLEGTEAFF TGTGCCAGCAGCTTAGAGGGGACTGAAGCTTTCTTT
. TRBJ2-1 14 . TRBV5-1 CASSFSLAINEQFF TGCGCCAGCAGCTTCAGCCTAGCTATCAATGAGCAGTTCTTC
. TRBJ2-3 14 . TRBV19 CASSNPGVADTQYF TGTGCCAGTAGTAACCCGGGGGTGGCAGATACGCAGTATTTT
TRBD1 TRBJ2-7 15 . TRBV5-4 CASSLEDRRSYEQYF TGTGCCAGCAGCCTAGAGGACAGGCGCTCCTACGAGCAGTACTTC
. TRBJ2-2 13 . TRBV28 CASSLYWGGELFF TGTGCCAGCAGTTTATATTGGGGCGGGGAGCTGTTTTTT
TRBD2 TRBJ2-7 16 . TRBV5-5 CASSRYPTSVTYEQYF TGTGCCAGCAGCAGGTATCCAACTAGCGTTACCTACGAGCAGTACTTC
. TRBJ2-7 13 once TRBV10-3 CAISGESSYEQYF TGTGCCATCAGTGGGGAGAGCTCCTACGAGCAGTACTTC
. TRBJ2-2 14 . TRBV28 CASSLQGNTGELFF TGTGCCAGCAGTTTACAGGGAAATACCGGGGAGCTGTTTTTT
TRBD2 TRBJ2-7 14 . TRBV6-7 CASLGAGGVYEQYF TGTGCCAGCCTTGGGGCGGGAGGAGTCTACGAGCAGTACTTC
TRBD1 TRBJ1-2 15 . TRBV9 CASSVGHRGTRGYTF TGTGCCAGCAGCGTAGGCCACAGGGGAACGAGGGGCTACACCTTC
. TRBJ2-2 14 . TRBV5-4 CASSLLGDRGELFF TGTGCCAGCAGCTTGTTAGGCGACCGCGGGGAGCTGTTTTTT
. TRBJ1-3 15 . TRBV28 CASSSVPGAGNTIYF TGTGCCAGCAGTTCCGTCCCAGGGGCTGGAAACACCATATATTTT
. TRBJ2-7 14 . TRBV6-6 CASTNPGGRDEQYF TGTGCCAGCACTAACCCCGGGGGAAGGGACGAGCAGTACTTC
. TRBJ2-5 14 . TRBV4-2 CASSQETAAETQYF TGTGCCAGCAGCCAAGAGACTGCGGCGGAGACCCAGTACTTC
. TRBJ2-7 14 . TRBV27 CASSLAVASYEQYF TGTGCCAGCAGCCTCGCGGTGGCCTCCTACGAGCAGTACTTC
TRBD2 TRBJ2-1 15 . TRBV5-4 CASSFGAGEGNEQFF TGTGCCAGCAGCTTCGGAGCGGGAGAGGGCAATGAGCAGTTCTTC
. TRBJ2-3 13 . TRBV7-9 CASSPEVRDTQYF TGTGCCAGCAGCCCAGAGGTACGGGATACGCAGTATTTT
. TRBJ2-1 15 . TRBV28 CASSLVWGSHSGQFF TGTGCCAGCAGTTTAGTCTGGGGGAGTCATAGTGGGCAGTTCTTC
. TRBJ1-3 15 once TRBV7-9 CASSYVGRSGNTIYF TGTGCCAGCAGCTACGTGGGTCGCTCTGGAAACACCATATATTTT
TRBD2 TRBJ2-7 16 . TRBV4-1 CASSQRGTSGNYEQYF TGCGCCAGCAGCCAGAGGGGGACTAGCGGGAACTACGAGCAGTACTTC
TRBD2 TRBJ2-7 17 once TRBV5-1 CASSLGLADPVDYEQYF TGCGCCAGCAGCTTAGGACTAGCGGACCCCGTAGACTACGAGCAGTACTTC
. TRBJ2-7 16 . TRBV28 CASSLFNTPDSYEQYF TGTGCCAGCAGTTTATTTAACACCCCGGACTCCTACGAGCAGTACTTC
TRBD2 TRBJ2-3 16 few TRBV7-9 CASSGGLAGVWDTQYF TGTGCCAGCAGCGGCGGACTAGCGGGAGTCTGGGATACGCAGTATTTT
. TRBJ2-7 13 . TRBV27 CASSLGYYYEQYF TGTGCCAGCAGTTTAGGATATTACTACGAGCAGTACTTC
. TRBJ2-2 14 . TRBV27 CASRSTGNTGELFF TGTGCCAGCAGGTCGACAGGGAACACCGGGGAGCTGTTTTTT
. TRBJ1-4 12 . TRBV19 CASSPWKEKLFF TGTGCCAGTAGCCCCTGGAAGGAAAAACTGTTTTTT
TRBD2 TRBJ2-7 15 . TRBV29-1 CSVEVDGTSVYEQYF TGCAGCGTTGAAGTCGACGGGACTAGCGTCTACGAGCAGTACTTC
TRBD2 TRBJ2-1 17 . TRBV19 CASSPRPGLAGDMNQFF TGTGCCAGTAGCCCTAGGCCGGGACTAGCGGGAGATATGAATCAGTTCTTC
. TRBJ2-1 15 . TRBV4-1 CASSGTVSSYNEQFF TGCGCCAGCAGCGGGACGGTGAGCTCCTACAATGAGCAGTTCTTC
. TRBJ2-7 14 . TRBV5-1 CANFSGRNSYEQYF TGCGCCAACTTTTCGGGCAGAAACTCCTACGAGCAGTACTTC
. TRBJ2-7 15 . TRBV4-1 CASSQEPGRWYEQYF TGCGCCAGCAGCCAAGAGCCGGGACGTTGGTACGAGCAGTACTTC
. TRBJ1-5 16 . TRBV4-1 CASSPKIGASNQPQHF TGCGCCAGCAGCCCTAAAATCGGGGCTAGCAATCAGCCCCAGCATTTT
TRBD2 TRBJ2-7 14 . TRBV6-5 CASSYGSGSREQYF TGTGCCAGCAGTTACGGTAGCGGGAGTCGCGAGCAGTACTTC